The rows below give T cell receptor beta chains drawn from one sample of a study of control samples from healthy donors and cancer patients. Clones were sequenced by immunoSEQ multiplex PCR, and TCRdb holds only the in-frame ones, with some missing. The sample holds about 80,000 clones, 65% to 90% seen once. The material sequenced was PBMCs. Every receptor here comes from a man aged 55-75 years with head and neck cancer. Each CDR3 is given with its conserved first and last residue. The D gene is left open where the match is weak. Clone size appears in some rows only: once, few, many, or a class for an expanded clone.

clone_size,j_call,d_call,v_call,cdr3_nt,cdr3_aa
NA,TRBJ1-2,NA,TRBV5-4,TGTGCCAGCAGCTTGAATAACTATGGCTACACCTTC,CASSLNNYGYTF
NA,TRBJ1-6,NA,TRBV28,TGTGCCACCAGGGCTCAGCAACCTAATTCACCCCTCCACTTT,CATRAQQPNSPLHF
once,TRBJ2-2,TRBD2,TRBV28,TGTGCCAGCAGTTTATGGACTAGCGGAGCCGGGGAGCTGTTTTTT,CASSLWTSGAGELFF
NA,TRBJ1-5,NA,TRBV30,TGTGCCTGGAGTACGAGGAACAATCAGCCCCAGCATTTT,CAWSTRNNQPQHF
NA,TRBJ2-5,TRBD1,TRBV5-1,TGCGCCAGCAGCAGGGGGACAGGCTACCAAGAGACCCAGTACTTC,CASSRGTGYQETQYF
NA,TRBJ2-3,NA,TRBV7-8,TGTGCCAGCAGCTTAGGGGTAGATACGCAGTATTTT,CASSLGVDTQYF
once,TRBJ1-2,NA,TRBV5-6,TGTGCCAGCAGCTTGTATTTAAGACGGCAGGGCAACGTACGCACCTTC,CASSLYLRRQGNVRTF
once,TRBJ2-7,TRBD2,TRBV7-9,TGTGCCAGCAGCTTACCTCTAGCGGAACCCTACGAGCAGTACTTC,CASSLPLAEPYEQYF
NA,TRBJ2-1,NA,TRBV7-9,TGTGCCAGCAGCACTGACACCCTATTATACAATGAGCAGTTCTTC,CASSTDTLLYNEQFF
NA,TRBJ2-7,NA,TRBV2,TGTGCCAGCAGGACATTTAGCTCCTACGAGCAGTACTTC,CASRTFSSYEQYF
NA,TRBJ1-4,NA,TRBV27,TGTGCCAGCAGTCCTCGGCGGGACCGTAATGAAAAACTGTTTTTT,CASSPRRDRNEKLFF
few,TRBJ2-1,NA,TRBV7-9,TGTGCCAGCAGAAACCCGAGGTTCGGTCCGGACAATGAGCAGTTCTTC,CASRNPRFGPDNEQFF
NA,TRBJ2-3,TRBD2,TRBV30,TGTGCCTGGAGCGTATCGCTAGCGGGAAGAGATACGCAGTATTTT,CAWSVSLAGRDTQYF
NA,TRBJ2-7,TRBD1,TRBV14,TGTGCCAGCAGCCCGGGATTACAGGGGGCCCGCTCCTACGAGCAGTACTTC,CASSPGLQGARSYEQYF
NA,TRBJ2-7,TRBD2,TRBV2,TGTGCCAGCAGGTTGGGACTAGCCTCCGAGCAGTACTTC,CASRLGLASEQYF
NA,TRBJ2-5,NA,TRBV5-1,TGCGCCAGCCAATTTTCTAGCGAAGGGACCCAGTACTTC,CASQFSSEGTQYF
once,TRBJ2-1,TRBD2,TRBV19,TGTGCCAGTAGTACTAGCGGTAGAGGTGAGCAGTTCTTC,CASSTSGRGEQFF
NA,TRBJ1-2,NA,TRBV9,TGTGCCAGCAGCGTAGGGGGCGGCCCCCTATCCTATGGCTACACCTTC,CASSVGGGPLSYGYTF
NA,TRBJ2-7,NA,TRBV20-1,TGCAGTGCTAGTCCGCCTAGTGGAGTCTACGAGCAGTACTTC,CSASPPSGVYEQYF
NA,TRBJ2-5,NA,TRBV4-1,TGCGCCAGCAGCCAAGGACAGGGAGGGGAGACCCAGTACTTC,CASSQGQGGETQYF
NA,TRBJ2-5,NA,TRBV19,TGTGCCAGTAGCCAGACTAGTTTTGAGACCCAGTACTTC,CASSQTSFETQYF
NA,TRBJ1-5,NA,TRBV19,TGTGCCAGTAGTATAGGGGGCCAGCCCCAGCATTTT,CASSIGGQPQHF
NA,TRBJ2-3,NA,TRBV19,TGTGCCAGTCAATCCAGGGGATCTAGCACAGATACGCAGTATTTT,CASQSRGSSTDTQYF
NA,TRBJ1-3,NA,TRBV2,TGTGCCAGCAGGGGACGGTTCTCTGGAAACACCATATATTTT,CASRGRFSGNTIYF
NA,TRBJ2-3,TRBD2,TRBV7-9,TGTGCCAGCAGCTTAAATAGCGGGAGGGCCGGGGATACGCAGTATTTT,CASSLNSGRAGDTQYF
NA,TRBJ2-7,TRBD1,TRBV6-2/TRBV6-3,TGTGCCAGCAGTTACGGGACAGGGGTCATGTCCTCGTCGGACCTGTACGAGCAGTACTTC,CASSYGTGVMSSSDLYEQYF
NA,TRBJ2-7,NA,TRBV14,TGTGCCAGCAGCCTAACGGGGGGCCCCTACGAGCAGTACTTC,CASSLTGGPYEQYF
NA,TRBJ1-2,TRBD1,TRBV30,TGTGCCTGGAGTGTTCAAACAAACAGGGGCTATGGCTACACCTTC,CAWSVQTNRGYGYTF
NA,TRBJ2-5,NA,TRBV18,TGTGCCAGCTCTGGGGCCCAAGAGACCCAGTACTTC,CASSGAQETQYF
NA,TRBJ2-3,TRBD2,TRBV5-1,TGCGCCAGCAGCTTGGACCCGGGAGGGCTAGATACGCAGTATTTT,CASSLDPGGLDTQYF
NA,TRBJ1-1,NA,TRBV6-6,TGTGCCAGCCGGGAGAACACTGAAGCTTTCTTT,CASRENTEAFF
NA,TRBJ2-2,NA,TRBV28,TGTGCCAGCAGTTTAGCCCCCCACGGCGGGGAGCTGTTTTTT,CASSLAPHGGELFF
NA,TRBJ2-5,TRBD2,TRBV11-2,TGTGCCAGCGGACTAGCGGGAGAAGAGACCCAGTACTTC,CASGLAGEETQYF
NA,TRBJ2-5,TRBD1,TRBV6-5,TGTGCCAGCAGTAGGGACAGGCCAACGGCGGAGACCCAGTACTTC,CASSRDRPTAETQYF
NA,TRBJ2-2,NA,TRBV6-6,TGTGCCAGCAGTTACGGCGGGACAGCTAACACCGGGGAGCTGTTTTTT,CASSYGGTANTGELFF
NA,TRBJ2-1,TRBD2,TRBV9,TGTGCCAGCAGCAGGACTAGCGGGAGTTACAATGAGCAGTTCTTC,CASSRTSGSYNEQFF
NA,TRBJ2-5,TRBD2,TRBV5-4,TGTGCCAGCAGCTTGGTCGGACTAGCGGATTTAGAGACCCAGTACTTC,CASSLVGLADLETQYF